This T cell receptor (beta chain) was sequenced for a study of T cells in Graves' hyperthyroidism and ophthalmopathy. Amplification of TCR beta CDR3 regions was performed using RNA transcripts as template. HTBI primers were the set used in a first-round RT-PCR of the TCR CDR3. TCRdb fed the multiplex PCR reads into MiXCR, producing one record per CDR3 protein. The table includes around 580,000 distinct CDR3 sequences, approximately 15% detected once. Germline values: CDR1 SGDLS, CDR2 YYNGEE. There are 15 residues in the CDR3. Germline trimming cut 0 bases from V and 6 bases from J; bases unmatched to any gene: 5.

The sample comprised blood. The chain carries TRBV9 and TRBJ2-1, with 8 positions matching TRBD1. This receptor was taken from a woman aged 18 to 35 with Graves' hyperthyroidism. The CDR3 protein is CASSVVQGAFNEQFF. The CDR3, as DNA: TGTGCCAGCAGCGTAGTGCAGGGGGCGTTCAATGAGCAGTTCTTC.